The clone carrying this TCR beta chain was detected a few times. The target antigen is unknown. The germline V gene encodes CDR1 SGHRS and CDR2 YFSETQ. V lost 6 bases and J 0 bases, leaving 10 bases between the germline ends. The CDR3 is 14 residues long. This sample is drawn from a study of CD4+ T cells in melanoma. TCRdb's copy holds only in-frame clones and misses some; the assay was immunoSEQ multiplex PCR. The table lists approximately 9,700 clones, around three quarters of them singletons, with about 21% in the top ten. Study conclusions and caveats: Neoantigen-specific CD4+ T cells in melanoma reportedly had diverse differentiation states. A reported correlation linked neoantigen-specific CD4+ T cells to CD8+, macrophage and B cell function.

V usage is TRBV5-1 and J usage is TRBJ1-5; unclear D gene. Source material: cells from a culture (not recorded whether cultured in vitro). The clonotype was recovered from a human donor with melanoma. The CDR3 spells CASIPVGSNQPQHF. The CDR3 DNA follows: TGCGCCAGCATCCCGGTCGGTAGCAATCAGCCCCAGCATTTT.